This is a list of T cell receptor beta chains from one sample in a study of blood T cell repertoires in COVID-19. This table comes from immunoSEQ multiplex PCR, and its TCRdb copy is limited to in-frame clones, with some not included. This repertoire shows fewer than 250,000 clones, roughly four fifths found once; its top ten account for under 4.5%. The sequenced sample was peripheral blood. The receptors derive from a man aged 50-59 years with acute or convalescent COVID-19. Each CDR3 is given with its conserved first and last residue. The D gene is left open where the match is weak. Size values are once, few and many counts, or a class for expanded clones, and some rows have none.

j_call v_call d_call clone_size cdr3_aa cdr3_nt
TRBJ1-4 TRBV15 NA NA CATSRGGRGATNEKLFF TGTGCCACCAGCAGAGGGGGCAGGGGTGCAACTAATGAAAAACTGTTTTTT
TRBJ2-1 TRBV5-6 TRBD2 few CASSLAWGREGYNEQFF TGTGCCAGCAGCTTGGCCTGGGGGCGGGAGGGATACAATGAGCAGTTCTTC
TRBJ2-7 TRBV3-1/TRBV3-2 NA NA CASSQGQDYEQYF TGTGCCAGCAGCCAAGGGCAGGATTACGAGCAGTACTTC
TRBJ1-1 TRBV6-5 TRBD1 once CATGQGLDTEAFF TGTGCCACCGGACAGGGTTTGGACACTGAAGCTTTCTTT
TRBJ2-7 TRBV12-3/TRBV12-4 NA NA CASGRLSEQYF TGTGCCAGCGGGAGACTCTCCGAGCAGTACTTC
TRBJ2-7 TRBV27 TRBD2 NA CASSTWTSQYEQYF TGTGCCAGCAGTACCTGGACTAGCCAATACGAGCAGTACTTC
TRBJ1-1 TRBV5-1 TRBD1 few CASSSGTGVAEAFF TGCGCCAGCAGCTCCGGGACAGGGGTGGCTGAAGCTTTCTTT
TRBJ2-5 TRBV3-1/TRBV3-2 NA NA CASSQSLVREETQYF TGTGCCAGCAGCCAAAGCTTGGTCCGGGAAGAGACCCAGTACTTC
TRBJ1-5 TRBV27 TRBD1 NA CASSLGTGRNQPQHF TGTGCCAGCAGTTTAGGGACAGGGCGCAATCAGCCCCAGCATTTT
TRBJ1-2 TRBV15 TRBD1 NA CATSRDRQGAPYGYTF TGTGCCACCAGCAGAGATCGTCAGGGGGCCCCCTATGGCTACACCTTC
TRBJ1-4 TRBV19 TRBD1 NA CASSTDRAGEKLFF TGTGCCAGTAGTACGGACAGGGCAGGTGAAAAACTGTTTTTT
TRBJ1-5 TRBV19 NA NA CATGGDVYSNQPQHF TGTGCCACTGGGGGGGATGTCTATAGCAATCAGCCCCAGCATTTT
TRBJ2-7 TRBV4-2 TRBD2 NA CASTQLAGAAYEQYF TGTGCCAGCACCCAACTAGCGGGAGCTGCCTACGAGCAGTACTTC
TRBJ2-5 TRBV4-1 NA NA CASSQGGAEETQYF TGCGCCAGCAGCCAAGGCGGGGCAGAAGAGACCCAGTACTTC
TRBJ1-2 TRBV6-5 TRBD1 few CASRGDRVDLYGYTF TGTGCCAGCCGAGGGGACAGGGTAGATTTATACGGCTACACCTTC
TRBJ2-3 TRBV9 NA few CASSPPADSTDTQYF TGTGCCAGCAGCCCCCCGGCGGATAGCACAGATACGCAGTATTTT